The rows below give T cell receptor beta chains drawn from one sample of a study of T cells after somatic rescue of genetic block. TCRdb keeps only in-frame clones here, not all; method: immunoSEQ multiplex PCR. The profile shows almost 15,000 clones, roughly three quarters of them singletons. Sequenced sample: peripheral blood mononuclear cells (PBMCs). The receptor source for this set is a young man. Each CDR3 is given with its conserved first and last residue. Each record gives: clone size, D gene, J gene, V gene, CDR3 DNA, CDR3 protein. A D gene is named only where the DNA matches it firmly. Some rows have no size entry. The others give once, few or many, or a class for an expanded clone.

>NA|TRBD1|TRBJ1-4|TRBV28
TGTGCCAGCAGGACAGGGGGTGAAAAACTGTTTTTT
CASRTGGEKLFF
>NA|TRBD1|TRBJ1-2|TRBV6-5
TGTGCCAGCAAACCCGGACAGGGAGGACCTGGCTACACCTTC
CASKPGQGGPGYTF
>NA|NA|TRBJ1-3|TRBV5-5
TGTGCCAGCAGCTTTGCAGGGGTGGACACCATATATTTT
CASSFAGVDTIYF
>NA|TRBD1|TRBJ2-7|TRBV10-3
TGTGCCATCAGTGAGTCGGGTGGGGGACAGGGCTACGAGCAGTACTTC
CAISESGGGQGYEQYF
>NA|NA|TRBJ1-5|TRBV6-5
TGTGCCAGCAGTTACGGTCAGGTCAATCAGCCCCAGCATTTT
CASSYGQVNQPQHF
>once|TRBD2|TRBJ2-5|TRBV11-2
TGTGCCAGCAGCGGGACTAGCGGGGGGGTTAGGGAGACCCAGTACTTC
CASSGTSGGVRETQYF
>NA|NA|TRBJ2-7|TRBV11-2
TGTGCCAGCAGCTTAGGCTGGGTAGGTGAGCAGTACTTC
CASSLGWVGEQYF
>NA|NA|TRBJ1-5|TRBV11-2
TGTGCCAGCAGTCAAGGAGGGAATCAGCCCCAGCATTTT
CASSQGGNQPQHF
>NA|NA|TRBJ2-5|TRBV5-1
TGCGCCAGCAGCTCGCATTTCCAAGAGACCCAGTACTTC
CASSSHFQETQYF
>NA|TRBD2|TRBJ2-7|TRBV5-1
TGCGCCAGCAGCTCTACCCTAGCGGGGGGACCCTACGAGCAGTACTTC
CASSSTLAGGPYEQYF
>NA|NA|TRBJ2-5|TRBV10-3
TGTGCCATCAGTGGGGCTGGGGAAGAGACCCAGTACTTC
CAISGAGEETQYF
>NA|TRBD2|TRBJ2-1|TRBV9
TGTGCCAGCAGCGTAGGGCTCGGCGGGGGGGCATGGCAGTTCTTC
CASSVGLGGGAWQFF
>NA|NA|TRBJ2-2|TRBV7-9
TGTGCCAGTCTAACCACCGGGGAGCTGTTTTTT
CASLTTGELFF
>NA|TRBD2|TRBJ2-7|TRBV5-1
TGCGCCAGCAGCAGGACTAGCGCGTACGAGCAGTACTTC
CASSRTSAYEQYF
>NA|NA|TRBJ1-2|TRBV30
TGTGCCTGGAGTGGAGGTGGCGTTATTGGCTATGGCTACACCTTC
CAWSGGGVIGYGYTF
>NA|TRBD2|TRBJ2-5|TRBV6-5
TGTGCCAGCAGTCTAGCGGGGGAGTATCAAGAGACCCAGTACTTC
CASSLAGEYQETQYF
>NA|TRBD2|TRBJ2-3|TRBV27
TGTGCCAGCAGGAGGGTTCCTACTAGCGGGAGAAGAGGGAACTCAGATACGCAGTATTTT
CASRRVPTSGRRGNSDTQYF
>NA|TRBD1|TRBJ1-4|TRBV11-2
TGTGCCAGCAGCCCGACAGGGGGAAGTGAAAAACTGTTTTTT
CASSPTGGSEKLFF
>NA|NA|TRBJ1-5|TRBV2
TGTGCCAGCAGTAGGGTTTTCATAGCGGAGCCCCAGCATTTT
CASSRVFIAEPQHF
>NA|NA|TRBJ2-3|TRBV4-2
TGTGCCAGCAGCCAAGAGGTATTAGCGGGCACAGATACGCAGTATTTT
CASSQEVLAGTDTQYF
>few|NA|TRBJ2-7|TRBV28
TGTGCCAGCAGTTACACCTCCTACGAGCAGTACTTC
CASSYTSYEQYF
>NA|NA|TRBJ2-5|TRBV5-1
TGCGCCAGCAGCTTACAAGAGACCCAGTACTTC
CASSLQETQYF
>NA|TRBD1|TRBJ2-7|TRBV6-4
TGTGCCATCGATTCGGGACAGGGGCCCTACGAGCAGTACTTC
CAIDSGQGPYEQYF
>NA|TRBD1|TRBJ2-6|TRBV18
TGTGCCAGCTCACTAATGGCAGGGGGCACTGGGGCCAACGTCCTGACTTTC
CASSLMAGGTGANVLTF
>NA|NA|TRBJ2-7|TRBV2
TGTGCCAGCAGCGCCCGACAGGTTTACGAGCAGTACTTC
CASSARQVYEQYF
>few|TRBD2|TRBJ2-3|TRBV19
TGTGCCAGTAGTCCCCGCGGGGGGAGCGGGAAAGATACGCAGTATTTT
CASSPRGGSGKDTQYF
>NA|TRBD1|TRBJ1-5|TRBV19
TGTGCCAGTAGTATATGGGTTTCGGGACAGGGGAGGCCCCAGCATTTT
CASSIWVSGQGRPQHF